These T cell receptor beta chains were read from a single sample in a study of neoadjuvant anti-PD-1 for oral cavity cancer. TCRdb's table, derived via immunoSEQ multiplex PCR, lists solely in-frame clones and lacks some. The profile shows roughly 60,000 clones, approximately 79% of them singletons. Specimen: PBMCs, collected before nivolumab (anti-PD-1) treatment. These receptors were obtained from a person between 35 and 79 years old with oral cavity squamous cell carcinoma. Each CDR3 is given with its conserved first and last residue.

v_gene,j_gene,len,CDR3aa
TRBV12-5,TRBJ1-5,16,CASGLDGGRIGQPQHF
TRBV11-1,TRBJ2-1,17,CASSLAISGTYGNEQFF
TRBV28,TRBJ2-5,17,CASSTQGAGWVQETQYF
TRBV14,TRBJ1-6,16,CASSHGGRGWYSPLHF
TRBV9,TRBJ2-3,15,CASSLGLPPTDTQYF
TRBV6-6,TRBJ1-5,14,CASSLGGGNQPQHF
TRBV6-1,TRBJ1-4,15,CASSEGTGRDEKLFF
TRBV5-1,TRBJ2-1,18,CASSLGLAPLSSYNEQFF
TRBV5-1,TRBJ2-1,16,CASSFRSGGAYNEQFF
TRBV28,TRBJ2-7,13,CASSLATPQEQYF
TRBV6-5,TRBJ2-7,16,CASSSHPGTLGGEQYF
TRBV5-6,TRBJ1-2,12,CASSPRTSGYTF
TRBV12-5,TRBJ1-2,10,CASADRSASF
TRBV2,TRBJ2-1,12,CASRLIYNEQFF